The sample holds a few counts of the clone carrying this T cell receptor beta chain. The target antigen is unknown. The source of the sample is a study of yellow fever vaccine responses in identical twins. Regarding the study as a whole: The T cell response to vaccination in identical twins was reportedly partly convergent and partly personalized.

From the RT-PCR reads, TCRdb called clonotypes with MiXCR, one entry per CDR3 protein. This sample has around 1,200 distinct CDR3 sequences, with roughly 82% found just once. This CDR3 is built from 15 residues. CDR1 and CDR2 (germline): SGHDT, YYEEEE. Trimming removed 1 base at V and 2 bases at J, with 12 bases between. The sequence came from a young woman who received the yellow fever vaccine. The chain employs TRBV5-6 and TRBJ1-2, with D possibly matching TRBD1 (5 bases). The specimen comprised T cells from blood (PBMCs), unsorted or a sorted subset (not recorded which), sampled before or after yellow fever vaccination (not recorded which). The CDR3 sequence: CASSLRAGHNYGYTF. In nucleotides, the CDR3 is TGTGCCAGCAGCTTGCGAGCTGGACACAACTATGGCTACACCTTC.